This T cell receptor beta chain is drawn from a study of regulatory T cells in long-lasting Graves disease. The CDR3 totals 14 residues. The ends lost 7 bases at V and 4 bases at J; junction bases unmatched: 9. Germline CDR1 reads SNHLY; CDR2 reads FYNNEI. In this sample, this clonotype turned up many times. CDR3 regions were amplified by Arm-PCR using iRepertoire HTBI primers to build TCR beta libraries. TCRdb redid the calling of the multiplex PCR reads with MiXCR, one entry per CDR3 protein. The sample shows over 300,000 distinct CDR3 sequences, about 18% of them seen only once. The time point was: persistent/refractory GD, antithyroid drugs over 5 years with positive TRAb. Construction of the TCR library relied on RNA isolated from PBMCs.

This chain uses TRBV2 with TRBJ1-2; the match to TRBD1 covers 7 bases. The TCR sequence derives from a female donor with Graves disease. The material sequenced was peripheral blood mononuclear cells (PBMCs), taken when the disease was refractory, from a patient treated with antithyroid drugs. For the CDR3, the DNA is TGTGCCAGCACCATTGACAGGGTTAGCTATGGCTACACCTTC. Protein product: CASTIDRVSYGYTF.